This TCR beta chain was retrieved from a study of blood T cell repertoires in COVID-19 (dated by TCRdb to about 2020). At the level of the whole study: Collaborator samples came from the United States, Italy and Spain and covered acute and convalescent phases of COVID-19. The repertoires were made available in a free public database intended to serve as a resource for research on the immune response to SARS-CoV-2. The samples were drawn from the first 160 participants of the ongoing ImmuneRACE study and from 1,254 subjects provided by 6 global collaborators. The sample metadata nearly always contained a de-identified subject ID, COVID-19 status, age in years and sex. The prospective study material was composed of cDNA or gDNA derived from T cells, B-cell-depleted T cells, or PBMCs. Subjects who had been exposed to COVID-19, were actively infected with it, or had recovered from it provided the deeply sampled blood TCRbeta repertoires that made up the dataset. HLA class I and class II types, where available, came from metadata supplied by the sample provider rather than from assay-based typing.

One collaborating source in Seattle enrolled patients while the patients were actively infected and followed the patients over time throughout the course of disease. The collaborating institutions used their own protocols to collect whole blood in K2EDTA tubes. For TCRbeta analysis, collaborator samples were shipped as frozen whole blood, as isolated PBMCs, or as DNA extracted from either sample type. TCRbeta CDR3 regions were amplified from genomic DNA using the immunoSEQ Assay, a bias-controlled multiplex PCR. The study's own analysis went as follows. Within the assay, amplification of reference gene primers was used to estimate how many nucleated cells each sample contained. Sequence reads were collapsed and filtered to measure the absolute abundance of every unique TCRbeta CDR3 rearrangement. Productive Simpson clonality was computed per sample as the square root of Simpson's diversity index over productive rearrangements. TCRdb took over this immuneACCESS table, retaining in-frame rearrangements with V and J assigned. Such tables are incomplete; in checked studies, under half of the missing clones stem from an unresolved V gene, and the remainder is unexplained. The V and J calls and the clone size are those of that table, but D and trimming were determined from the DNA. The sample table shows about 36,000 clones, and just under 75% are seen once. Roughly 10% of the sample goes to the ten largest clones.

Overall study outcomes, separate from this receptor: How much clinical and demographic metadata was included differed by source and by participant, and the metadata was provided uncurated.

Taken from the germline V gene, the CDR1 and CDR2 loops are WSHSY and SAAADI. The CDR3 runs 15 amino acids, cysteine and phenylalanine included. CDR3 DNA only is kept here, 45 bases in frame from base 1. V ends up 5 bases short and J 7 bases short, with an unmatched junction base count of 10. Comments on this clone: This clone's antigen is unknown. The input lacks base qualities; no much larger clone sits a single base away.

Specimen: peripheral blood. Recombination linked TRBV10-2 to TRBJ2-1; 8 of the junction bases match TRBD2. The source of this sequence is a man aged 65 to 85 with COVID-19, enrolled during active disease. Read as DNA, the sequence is TGCGCCAGCAGTCGCCCGGCGGGAGGTGATAATGAGCAGTTCTTC. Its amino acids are CASSRPAGGDNEQFF.